Each of the 26 T cell receptor beta chains below was sequenced from the same sample in a study of cytomegalovirus exposure and HLA in healthy donors. TCRdb keeps only in-frame clones here, not all; method: immunoSEQ multiplex PCR. The table has about 270,000 clones, 80% to 90% seen once. The source material was PBMCs. These TCRs come from a woman between 18 and 30 years old in good health and CMV-seronegative.

The gene calls are TRBV5-1 and TRBJ2-2; 7 nucleotides align to TRBD1. The CDR3 is 16 amino acids. Germline V gene sequence: CDR1 SGHRS, CDR2 YFSETQ. V lost 4 bases and J lost 2; bases outside the gene matches: 8. The CDR3 nucleotides read TGCGCCAGCAGCCGAACCGGGGACAGCAACACCGGGGAGCTGTTTTTT. Encoded protein: CASSRTGDSNTGELFF.

This chain links TRBV7-2 with TRBJ2-7, with TRBD2 matching 10 bases. After removal of 7 bases from V and 4 bases from J, the junction contained 4 bases not matched to a gene. The germline V gene has CDR1 SGHTA and CDR2 FQGNSA. This CDR3 has 13 residues. The DNA for the CDR3 is TGTGCCAGCAATAGCGGGAGGTTATACGAGCAGTACTTC. Encoded protein: CASNSGRLYEQYF.

This clone has a handful of counts. This chain links TRBV2 with TRBJ1-5; maybe TRBD1 (6 bases). With 6 bases removed from V and 2 bases from J, the gap between germline ends came to 11 bases. Germline V lookup: CDR1 SNHLY, CDR2 FYNNEI. This CDR3 comprises 14 residues. The CDR3 nucleotides read TGTGCCAGCAGGGGACGACAGGGCAATCAGCCCCAGCATTTT. Translating it yields CASRGRQGNQPQHF.

The chain carries TRBV27 and TRBJ1-5; 7 nucleotides line up with TRBD1. Germline-derived CDR1 and CDR2 are MNHEY and SMNVEV (reference sequence). J was trimmed by 0 bases and V by 9 bases; bases with no gene match: 5. CDR3 length: 14 amino acids. The CDR3 here is CASRDSYSNQPQHF. As DNA, the CDR3 is TGTGCCAGTAGGGACAGTTATAGCAATCAGCCCCAGCATTTT.

The chain employs TRBV2 and TRBJ1-5, with D uncertain. V was pared by 7 bases and J by 8 bases, with 24 bases between. The germline V gene has CDR1 SNHLY and CDR2 FYNNEI. This CDR3 has 16 amino acids. The DNA for the CDR3 is TGTGCCAGCAAAAAGAGAGCGGGTCCCAATATGGAGCCCCAGCATTTT. Its protein is CASKKRAGPNMEPQHF.

The chain combines TRBV28 with TRBJ1-5; 11 bases map to TRBD1. The V gene's germline CDR1 is MDHEN and CDR2 SYDVKM. With 4 bases clipped from V and 2 bases from J, the junction kept 1 base outside the gene matches. The CDR3 consists of 15 residues. This CDR3 reads CASSWDRGGNQPQHF. CDR3 DNA: TGTGCCAGCAGTTGGGACAGGGGGGGCAATCAGCCCCAGCATTTT.

V and J are TRBV5-1 and TRBJ2-7; 7 bases map to TRBD2. After removal of 5 bases from V and 5 bases from J, the junction contained 19 bases not matched to a gene. The CDR3 consists of 17 residues. Germline-derived CDR1 and CDR2 are SGHRS and YFSETQ. The CDR3 protein is CASSRDGSGLGGDEQYF. The CDR3 DNA reads TGCGCCAGCAGTCGTGATGGTAGCGGGCTTGGTGGGGACGAGCAGTACTTC.

This chain connects TRBV27 to TRBJ2-1; perhaps TRBD2 as D (7 bases). The CDR3 is made up of 16 amino acids. V was cut by 5 bases and J by 0 bases, with 14 bases left in between. Germline-derived CDR1 and CDR2 are MNHEY and SMNVEV (reference sequence). The CDR3 is CASSKGGGTSYNEQFF. The CDR3 region has the DNA TGTGCCAGCAGTAAGGGCGGGGGCACCTCCTACAATGAGCAGTTCTTC.

Points on this clone: The junction differs from germline at one of its ends, possibly a read error. The chain links TRBV30 to TRBJ2-3; 10 bases match TRBD2. Germline CDR1 is GTSNPN and CDR2 is SVGIG (reference sequence). The CDR3 contains 17 residues. The CDR3, as DNA: TGTGCCTGGAGTCCATCCAGGACTAGCGGACCCACATATACGCAGTATTTT. Translation: CAWSPSRTSGPTYTQYF.

The chain combines TRBV5-4 with TRBJ2-1; TRBD2 matches 10 bases. The junction had 3 bases not matched to a gene; V was cut back by 6 bases and J by 6 bases. Germline V gives CDR1 SGHNT, CDR2 YYREEE (reference sequence). The CDR3 totals 13 residues. CDR3 DNA: TGTGCCAGCACCTTAGCGGGAGGCAATGAGCAGTTCTTC. It specifies CASTLAGGNEQFF.

CDR3: CASSSWTGGAYEQYF. The CDR3 DNA sequence: TGTGCCAGCAGTTCTTGGACAGGGGGCGCGTACGAGCAGTACTTC. V is TRBV27 and J is TRBJ2-7; 11 nucleotides align to TRBD1. The V segment lost 4 bases and the J segment 4 bases; nucleotides outside the gene matches: 6. There are 15 residues in the CDR3. Germline CDR1 is MNHEY and CDR2 is SMNVEV (reference sequence).

CDR3 sequence (DNA): TGTGCCAGCAGCGGGCAGGGGTCCTACGAGCAGTACTTC. Protein sequence: CASSGQGSYEQYF. This chain connects TRBV14 to TRBJ2-7, with TRBD1 as a possible D gene (6 bases). Trimming took 5 bases from V and 1 from J, leaving 9 bases between them. Germline V gene lookup returns CDR1 SGHDN and CDR2 FVKESK. The CDR3 contains 13 residues.

The V call is TRBV10-1, the J call TRBJ2-7; TRBD2 matches 13 bases. Germline CDR1 and CDR2: WNHNN and SYGVQD (reference sequence). The CDR3 loop spans 18 amino acids. The V gene end was trimmed by 5 bases and the J gene end by 0 bases; junction bases not matched to a gene: 10. The CDR3 DNA sequence: TGCGCCAGCAGTCTGAGACTAGCGGGGGGTCCGGGCTCCTACGAGCAGTACTTC. Protein sequence: CASSLRLAGGPGSYEQYF.

The rearrangement joins TRBV7-9 to TRBJ1-5, with 7 nucleotides matching TRBD1. The CDR3 extends over 16 amino acids. Germline CDR1 SEHNR, CDR2 FQNEAQ (reference sequence). The V segment lost 3 bases and the J segment 0 bases; nucleotides outside the gene matches: 5. CDR3 sequence (DNA): TGTGCCAGCAGCTTGACACAGGGGAATAGCAATCAGCCCCAGCATTTT. This translates into CASSLTQGNSNQPQHF.

Only one count was recorded for this clone. The chain is built from TRBV6-5 and TRBJ1-1; no clear D gene. Per germline, CDR1 MNHEY and CDR2 SVGAGI. The CDR3 totals 15 residues. V gave up 0 bases and J gave up 3 bases, with 11 bases separating them. The CDR3 here is CASSYSGGPYTEAFF. CDR3 DNA sequence: TGTGCCAGCAGTTACTCAGGAGGGCCCTACACTGAAGCTTTCTTT.

This rearrangement joins TRBV5-4 to TRBJ2-7; D might be TRBD2 (5 bases). Germline assignment: CDR1 SGHNT and CDR2 YYREEE (reference sequence). CDR3 length equals 14 residues. The germline V and J ends were trimmed by 0 bases and 0 bases, with 7 bases remaining between them. The CDR3 DNA is TGTGCCAGCAGCTTGGTGGGGAGCTCCTACGAGCAGTACTTC. The encoded protein is CASSLVGSSYEQYF.

This chain uses TRBV28 with TRBJ1-1; D is perhaps TRBD1 (6 bases). The CDR3 is 14 residues long. V lost 6 bases, J lost 2 bases, and 13 bases lay in between. CDR1 MDHEN and CDR2 SYDVKM come from the germline V gene. CDR3 nucleotide sequence: TGTGCCAGCAGCCCGGGACAAGTCAACACTGAAGCTTTCTTT. Translated, it gives CASSPGQVNTEAFF.

The rearrangement uses TRBV18 and TRBJ2-7, with D possibly matching TRBD2 (5 bases). With 8 bases removed from V and 3 bases from J, the gap between germline ends came to 8 bases. In germline, CDR1 is KGHSH, CDR2 LQKENI. The CDR3 has 11 residues. DNA of the CDR3: TGTGCCAGCACCGAGGGCTACGAGCAGTACTTC. The encoded protein is CASTEGYEQYF.

The genes are TRBV28 and TRBJ2-1, with TRBD1 matching over 10 bases. Losses at the gene ends were 1 base for V and 6 bases for J; bases not matched to a gene: 3. This CDR3 is 15 amino acids long. From germline, CDR1 is MDHEN and CDR2 SYDVKM. CDR3 in amino acids: CASSLFRDRGNEQFF. In nucleotides, the CDR3 is TGTGCCAGCAGTTTATTCCGGGACAGGGGCAATGAGCAGTTCTTC.

With regard to this clone: This same CDR3 is encoded by further DNA sequences in the sample. This rearrangement joins TRBV7-2 to TRBJ1-1; 8 nucleotides agree with TRBD1. V dropped 5 bases and J dropped 4; count of bases not matched to a gene: 3. This CDR3 contains 13 residues. Germline loops: CDR1 SGHTA, CDR2 FQGNSA. CDR3 residues: CASSLTGGTEAFF. The CDR3 nucleotides are TGTGCCAGCAGCCTAACAGGGGGCACTGAAGCTTTCTTT.

The chain links TRBV15 to TRBJ1-2; the D is unclear. Germline lookup yields CDR1 LNHNV and CDR2 YYDKDF (reference sequence). CDR3 length: 17 amino acids. Trimming stripped 0 bases from V and 4 bases from J, with 18 bases between. The CDR3 here is CATSRDHGPSVGYGYTF. The CDR3 DNA sequence: TGTGCCACCAGCAGAGATCATGGGCCCTCAGTGGGCTATGGCTACACCTTC.

The rearrangement links TRBV7-2 to TRBJ2-3; 10 bases agree with TRBD1. After removal of 4 bases from V and 5 bases from J, the junction contained 6 bases not matched to a gene. This CDR3 has 15 residues. CDR1 and CDR2 from the germline V gene are SGHTA and FQGNSA. The CDR3 sequence is CASSSRDRGGDTQYF. DNA of the CDR3: TGTGCCAGCAGCTCGCGGGACAGGGGTGGAGATACGCAGTATTTT.

In this sample, this clone turned up once. The chain recombines TRBV7-8 with TRBJ2-5; D remains ambiguous. The V end was cut by 8 bases, the J end by 5 bases, with 6 bases between. CDR3 length: 10 residues. Germline CDR1 is SGHVS and CDR2 is FQNEAQ. Here the CDR3 DNA reads TGTGCCAGCGCCGGGGAGACCCAGTACTTC. This encodes CASAGETQYF.

The chain employs TRBV7-7 and TRBJ2-1, with a possible D match to TRBD2 (6 bases). CDR3 length: 13 amino acids. V lost 1 base, J lost 7 bases, and 8 bases lay in between. In germline, CDR1 is SSHAT, CDR2 FNYEAQ (reference sequence). The CDR3 region is CASSLGSGNEQFF. For the CDR3, the DNA is TGTGCCAGCAGCTTAGGGAGCGGGAATGAGCAGTTCTTC.

The V call is TRBV11-2, the J call TRBJ1-6, with TRBD1 identical over 7 bases. The CDR3 sequence is 16 residues long. V was clipped by 3 bases and J by 7 bases; unmatched bases: 9. The germline V gene encodes CDR1 SGHAT and CDR2 FQNNGV. Written as DNA, the CDR3 is TGTGCCAGCAGCTTCCGACCGCCGGGACAGAATTCACCCCTCCACTTT. Protein sequence: CASSFRPPGQNSPLHF.

V usage is TRBV27 and J usage is TRBJ2-7; 8 bases agree with TRBD2. Looked up from germline, CDR1 is MNHEY and CDR2 is SMNVEV (reference sequence). Germline trimming cut 0 bases from V and 7 bases from J; bases unmatched to any gene: 8. The CDR3 has 15 amino acids. The CDR3 sequence is CASSLSSGGPGEQYF. The CDR3 DNA follows: TGTGCCAGCAGTTTATCGTCGGGGGGGCCGGGAGAGCAGTACTTC.